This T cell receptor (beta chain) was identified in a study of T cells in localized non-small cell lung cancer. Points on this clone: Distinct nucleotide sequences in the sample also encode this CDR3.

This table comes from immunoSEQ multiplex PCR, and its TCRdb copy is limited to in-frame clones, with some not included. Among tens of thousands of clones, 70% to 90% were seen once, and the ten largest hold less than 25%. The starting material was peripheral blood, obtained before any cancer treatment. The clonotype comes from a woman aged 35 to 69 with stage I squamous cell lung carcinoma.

The CDR3 DNA reads as TGCGCCAGCAGCTTGGGACAGGGGAATTCACCCCTCCACTTT. This encodes CASSLGQGNSPLHF. The rearrangement links TRBV5-1 to TRBJ1-6; TRBD1 matches at 8 bases. Germline CDR1 reads SGHRS; CDR2 reads YFSETQ. Trimming at V came to 0 bases and at J to 7 bases, leaving 0 bases not matched to a gene. The CDR3 contains 14 residues. Looking up the rest from reference TRBV5-1 and TRBJ1-6 gives the full variable domain: KAGVTQTPRYLIKTRGQQVTLSCSPISGHRSVSWYQQTPGQGLQFLFEYFSETQRNKGNFPGRFSGRQFSNSRSEMNVSTLELGDSALYLCASSLGQGNSPLHFGNGTRLTVT.